One and the same sample provided the 15 T cell receptor beta chains below, sequenced in a study of T-cell reconstitution after alpha-beta-depleted transplantation in children. Researchers prepared the TCRbeta library using unique molecular identifiers, the study reports. TCRdb re-derived calls from the PCR reads in MiXCR, one entry per CDR3 protein. This table holds some 400,000 distinct CDR3 sequences, about a fifth found once. The input for sequencing was PBMCs from the stem cell graft donor, taken from the stem cell graft. The origin of the receptors is a human donor who donated a stem cell graft to a child with acute myeloid leukemia.

This clonotype came up a few times. The J gene is TRBJ2-3, the V gene TRBV7-2; the D gene is possibly TRBD2 (5 bases). This CDR3 has 14 amino acids. V was trimmed by 2 bases and J by 2 bases, leaving 8 bases between them. Looked up from germline, CDR1 is SGHTA and CDR2 is FQGNSA. The CDR3 sequence: CASSLTSTTDTQYF. The CDR3 nucleotides are TGTGCCAGCAGCTTAACTAGTACCACAGATACGCAGTATTTT.

The J gene is TRBJ2-1, the V gene TRBV7-3; D gene unclear. V was shortened by 1 base and J by 6 bases, with 7 bases between the two germline ends. This CDR3 contains 13 residues. Germline CDR1 SGHTA, CDR2 FQGTGA. As DNA, the CDR3 is TGTGCCAGCAGCTTAATGGTTGGCAATGAGCAGTTCTTC. Translation gives CASSLMVGNEQFF.

The rearrangement joins TRBV6-5 to TRBJ1-6, with a possible D match to TRBD1 (6 bases). V was cut by 0 bases and J by 12 bases, with 9 bases left in between. Germline V gene lookup returns CDR1 MNHEY and CDR2 SVGAGI. The length of the CDR3 is 13 residues. CDR3 loop: CASSYSGGLPLHF. In DNA, the CDR3 is TGTGCCAGCAGTTACTCAGGGGGATTACCCCTCCACTTT.

This clonotype was counted between two and nine times. The CDR3 protein is CASSLSLGQGYEQYF. Here the CDR3 DNA reads TGTGCCAGCAGCTTATCTTTGGGACAGGGCTACGAGCAGTACTTC. The gene calls are TRBV7-2 and TRBJ2-7, with TRBD1 identical over 9 bases. CDR1 SGHTA and CDR2 FQGNSA come from the germline V gene. With V trimmed by 2 bases and J by 3 bases, 5 bases remained unmatched. There are 15 residues in the CDR3.

The chain links TRBV9 to TRBJ2-6; tentatively, D is TRBD1 or TRBD2 (5 bases each). The CDR3 has 16 amino acids. In germline, CDR1 is SGDLS, CDR2 YYNGEE. Trimming left V 0 bases short and J 4 bases short, with 11 bases between. CDR3 coding DNA: TGTGCCAGCAGCGTAGAGAAGGGGACCGGGGCCAACGTCCTGACTTTC. This sequence encodes CASSVEKGTGANVLTF.

This rearrangement joins TRBV6-2 or TRBV6-3 to TRBJ2-5; TRBD1 agrees at 7 bases. V was clipped by 6 bases and J by 5 bases; unmatched bases: 6. There are 13 residues in the CDR3. The germline CDR1 and CDR2 sequences are MNHEY and SVGEGT. The chain's CDR3 is CASRVRGMETQYF. The CDR3, as DNA: TGTGCCAGCAGGGTCAGGGGGATGGAGACCCAGTACTTC.

In nucleotides, the CDR3 is TGTGCCAGCAGTGAAGAAGGTGTGGTTGGGACTGAAGCTTTCTTT. Residues: CASSEEGVVGTEAFF. The rearrangement links TRBV2 to TRBJ1-1; D gene uncertain. CDR1 is SNHLY and CDR2 is FYNNEI in the germline V gene. Deletions cut 1 base from V and 5 bases from J, with 14 bases between. The CDR3 totals 15 residues.

CDR3 residues: CSARETGKETQYF. CDR3 nucleotide sequence: TGCAGTGCTAGAGAAACAGGAAAAGAGACCCAGTACTTC. The V and J genes are TRBV20-1 and TRBJ2-5; perhaps TRBD1 as D (5 bases). V was shortened by 0 bases and J by 3 bases, with 8 bases between the two germline ends. The germline CDR1 and CDR2 sequences are DFQATT and SNEGSKA (reference sequence). The CDR3 is 13 residues long.

The chain joins TRBV20-1 to TRBJ1-6; 7 bases match TRBD1. The J segment lost 5 bases and the V segment lost 2 bases, leaving 6 bases of the junction unmatched. The CDR3 extends over 15 amino acids. From germline, CDR1 is DFQATT and CDR2 SNEGSKA (reference sequence). The CDR3, as DNA: TGCAGTGCTAGACTTTACAGGGGCGATAATTCACCCCTCCACTTT. It specifies CSARLYRGDNSPLHF.

This clonotype has a handful of counts. The chain combines TRBV11-2 with TRBJ1-4; 9 bases match TRBD1. Germline assignment: CDR1 SGHAT and CDR2 FQNNGV. V was pared by 5 bases and J by 7 bases, with 8 bases of the junction left unmatched. The CDR3 totals 15 residues. The CDR3 DNA sequence: TGTGCCAGCAGCGCATGGACAGGGGATAGTGAAAAACTGTTTTTT. Translating gives CASSAWTGDSEKLFF. The full variable domain, with the rest looked up from reference TRBV11-2 and TRBJ1-4, is EAGVAQSPRYKIIEKRQSVAFWCNPISGHATLYWYQQILGQGPKLLIQFQNNGVVDDSQLPKDRFSAERLKGVDSTLKIQPAKLEDSAVYLCASSAWTGDSEKLFFGSGTQLSVL.

This clonotype was observed at least ten times. The gene calls are TRBV12-3 or TRBV12-4 and TRBJ2-1; 7 nucleotides agree with TRBD2. The V gene end was trimmed by 4 bases and the J gene end by 3 bases; junction bases not matched to a gene: 3. This CDR3 region has 14 residues. This chain's CDR3 is CASSSGLGYNEQFF. Written as DNA, the CDR3 is TGTGCCAGCAGTTCCGGACTAGGCTACAATGAGCAGTTCTTC.

This clonotype occurred a few times. The chain recombines TRBV24-1 with TRBJ2-2; the match to TRBD1 covers 10 bases. Germline assignment: CDR1 KGHDR and CDR2 SFDVKD. The CDR3 consists of 18 residues. Trimming took 4 bases from V and 5 from J; bases not matched to a gene: 12. CDR3 sequence: CATSDADRGRVRTGELFF. The DNA of the CDR3 is TGTGCCACCAGTGACGCCGACAGGGGGCGCGTAAGGACCGGGGAGCTGTTTTTT.

This clonotype came up a few times. The chain uses TRBV24-1 and TRBJ2-5; TRBD1 agrees at 8 bases. The CDR3 is 13 residues long. Germline-derived CDR1 and CDR2 are KGHDR and SFDVKD. V gave up 9 bases and J gave up 4 bases; unmatched junction bases: 6. The CDR3 protein is CATLGQGLETQYF. As DNA, the CDR3 is TGTGCCACCCTTGGACAGGGTCTAGAGACCCAGTACTTC.

The CDR3 DNA is TGCAGCGTTGAAAAACATTCAGGACCTGGGGCCAACGTCCTGACTTTC. Translation gives CSVEKHSGPGANVLTF. V usage is TRBV29-1 and J usage is TRBJ2-6, with unresolved D. Germline V gives CDR1 SQVTM, CDR2 ANQGSEA. V lost 2 bases and J 2 bases, leaving 13 bases between the germline ends. The CDR3 contains 16 residues.

The chain links TRBV29-1 to TRBJ2-7; D perhaps matches TRBD2 (5 bases). The CDR3 loop spans 16 amino acids. Germline V gene sequence: CDR1 SQVTM, CDR2 ANQGSEA. The V end was cut by 7 bases, the J end by 0 bases, with 22 bases between. The DNA for the CDR3 is TGCAGCGCCTTAGGGAGCTTTCCGGCCGGCTCCTACGAGCAGTACTTC. Its protein is CSALGSFPAGSYEQYF.